This T cell receptor beta chain was sequenced for a study of cytomegalovirus exposure and HLA in healthy donors (dated by TCRdb to the late 2010s). Study-level background: An earlier analysis of approximately 640 of the donors reported about 250 Gb of sequence data and 117 million unique TCR beta sequences from 150 million to 200 million T cells. Roughly 300 gigabases of sequencing data and approximately 93 million unique TCR sequences were included in an early release covering around 600 HLA-typed donors. The genetic ancestry cluster associated with self-reported Caucasian donors included 81% of the 398 genotyped donors. The aim of the study was to test whether cataloging public T cell receptors could identify signatures of past pathogen exposure. Using immunosequencing, the study profiled T cell repertoires from fewer than 850 subjects and related those repertoires to cytomegalovirus serostatus. A separate validation cohort of approximately 120 different subjects was used in addition to the roughly 640-subject first cohort. To predict cytomegalovirus infection status, the study combined high-throughput TCR immunosequencing, statistical association of individual TCRs with disease status, and machine learning. To study patterns of TCR occurrence, a later analysis re-analyzed previously published TCR beta repertoires from more than 550 donors and added high-resolution HLA genotyping. The later analysis used no new phenotypic data to find candidate immune exposures, relying instead on TCR beta sequences and their occurrence across donors. An earlier analysis of around 580 of the donors used high-throughput TCR beta sequencing to judge whether each TCR beta V gene segment behaved as functional or pseudogenic. Donor age, sex, ethnicity and CMV serostatus were compiled together with the repertoire data. A later genetic analysis took genome-wide SNP genotypes for about three fifths of the 666 donors and used that subset as a discovery cohort. Every repertoire in the discovery cohort had been generated on one and the same sequencing platform. Both class I and class II loci were covered by HLA typing, at four-digit resolution. Typing coverage differed by locus: A, B, C, DRB1 and DQB1 were typed in about 620-640 donors, DQA1 in 522, DPA1 in 600 to 610, and DPB1 in 400 to 490. Several DR-DQ haplotypes were treated as single units for association and clustering because of strong linkage in the cohort. Among a few hundred genotyped donors of the cohort, an average of roughly 240,000 unique TCR beta nucleotide sequences were sequenced per donor, roughly 20% of them non-productive.

Here V drops 4 bases and J drops 6 bases, and the junction holds 12 bases not matched to any gene. CDR1 and CDR2 are read off the germline V gene as SGHRS and YFSETQ. The CDR3, from cysteine to phenylalanine, totals 17 residues. Solely the CDR3 DNA is kept, with 51 bases framed from the first base. For this clone: What this receptor recognizes is not known. Base qualities are not provided; no much larger clone lies one nucleotide away.

In total, fewer than 750 healthy bone marrow donors made up the cohort. Cohort members were all nominally healthy when sampled, although unrecorded immune exposures were likely present. The donor was CMV seronegative and was included in the group of under 450 seronegative cohort members. Each donor provided a peripheral blood sample, and peripheral blood mononuclear cells were used for TCR beta sequencing. Genomic DNA was extracted from the blood cell samples with the Qiagen DNeasy Blood Extraction Kit. The investigation overall reported the following: A cluster of highly shared sequence variants was judged likely to be a technical artifact of the sequencing pipeline. In the study, some 160 TCR beta chains were listed as associated with cytomegalovirus. It was suggested by the authors that the approach could potentially be generalized to other disease states and immunological phenotypes. A later genetic analysis reported fewer N-insertions in productive TCRs among donors in an Asian-associated ancestry cluster than the 666-donor mean. A further reported finding was that TCR beta sequences accurately predicted the HLA-A and HLA-B alleles for most subjects in the first cohort. Presence/absence analyses assumed roughly uniform sequencing depth across donors, an assumption that may not hold. In an earlier analysis of around 600 of the donors, most TCR beta V segments appeared in productive rearrangements about 87% or about 30% of the time, broadly matching IMGT annotations. In a later analysis, most CMV-associated TCR beta chains were found to appear HLA-restricted, with HLA associations seemingly driven largely by CMV exposure. A later analysis associated around 16,000 TCR beta sequences with specific HLA alleles at a false discovery rate of 0.05. Only TCR beta chains were sequenced in this cohort, and the absence of alpha or paired-chain data limited detectable features. Correlated functional status among segregating V segments might reflect linkage disequilibrium, but an unknown experimental factor could not be ruled out. Immune exposure information for the cohort was limited to CMV serostatus. A later analysis found that TCR association rates varied across HLA loci, with DRB1 alleles showing the most associated TCRs and HLA-C alleles the fewest. Because the 87-base-pair reads could not distinguish some IMGT-functional V segments, including TRBV6-2 and TRBV6-3, those segments were excluded. According to a later analysis, parvovirus B19, influenza, CMV and Epstein-Barr virus appeared linked to several top co-occurrence clusters. In both the original and validation cohorts, the classifier was reported to diagnose cytomegalovirus status with high specificity and sensitivity. Assigning TCR associations to individual alleles was difficult when HLA alleles, especially DR and DQ, strongly co-occurred. A later genetic analysis associated a missense DCLRE1C variant with V-gene and J-gene trimming of TCR beta chains, and an independent cohort replicated the association. In vitro tests confirmed that a few of the cytomegalovirus-associated TCR beta chains recognize cytomegalovirus antigens. Because HLA typing was missing for some donors at each locus, association tests included only the typed subset. In a later analysis, HLA-associated TCR beta chains were found to be more clonally expanded and to have lower generation probabilities than equally common non-associated chains. Because counts were too low, seventeen rarely observed V segments, including chromosome 9 orphons, were excluded from the earlier analysis of roughly 580 of the donors. Most TCR sequences were seen in very few donors, while some public TCRs were found in many individuals.

Library creation used the immunoSEQ multiplex PCR assay. The multiplex PCR relied on a mix of 60 forward primers for TCR Vbeta segments and 13 reverse primers for TCR Jbeta segments. A multiplex PCR assay on genomic DNA amplified the CDR3 region of rearranged TCR beta genes. On the Illumina HiSeq System, the amplified TCR beta libraries were sequenced as 87-base-pair reads. The study's processing was this. In a later analysis, approximately 74 million unique TCR beta chains were counted across the approximately 620 repertoires, and about 10 million of these chains were shared by at least two donors. A nearest-neighbor algorithm error-corrected the raw reads and collapsed the reads into unique sequences, merging closely related sequences to remove PCR and sequencing errors. V, D and J gene segments were assigned by aligning CDR3 sequences to IMGT reference sequences. For a sequence to be retained, at least a six-nucleotide match to both a V gene segment and a J gene segment was required. A rearrangement counted as productive if the CDR3 had no stop codons and remained in frame with V and J, and every other rearrangement counted as non-productive. CDR3 was defined by IMGT convention, running from the second conserved V-encoded cysteine to the conserved J-encoded phenylalanine. The earlier analysis of 500 to 600 of the donors excluded sequences that lacked an unambiguous match to a single V gene segment. An earlier analysis of under 750 of the donors called V segments functional above 56.7% productive rearrangements and segregating when the between-donor standard deviation exceeded 5%. A statistical classification framework was built for diagnosing cytomegalovirus status from the catalog of TCR beta chain sequences. V and J gene assignment, in a later analysis, came from comparing TCR nucleotide sequences with IMGT/GENE-DB human TR gene sequences. Using the TCRdist pipeline, a later analysis assigned CDR3 sequences along with most-parsimonious VDJ recombination scenarios. In a later analysis, each TCR beta chain was defined by its CDR3 amino acid sequence together with its V-gene family, and reads without a unique V-gene family were excluded. In a later analysis, 500 to 700 highly shared, low-generation-probability nucleotide sequences were removed to address suspected cross-contamination and a sequencing artifact. For each public chain, a later analysis derived a clonal expansion index from normalized ranks of inferred template counts within each repertoire. In a later analysis, generation probabilities were computed using a VDJ recombination model fitted to out-of-frame rearrangements, and the results were checked against IGoR. A later analysis scored TCR-TCR, TCR-HLA and TCR-CMV co-occurrence with hypergeometric tests, applying a repertoire-size bias correction to TCR pairs. False discovery rates were estimated in a later analysis by permuting HLA or CMV assignments 20 times. In a later analysis, co-occurring TCRs were grouped using DBSCAN, and TCRdist sequence similarity was added for clustering within HLA-allele-positive subsets. For co-occurrence clustering, repertoires with fewer than 30,000 or more than 120,000 public chains were excluded, along with five repertoires with anomalous nucleotide sharing. TCRdb holds this immuneACCESS table with in-frame rearrangements only. Some clones are missing; in checked studies, unresolved V genes explain under half, and the rest has no known cause. That table is the source of V, J and clone size, and D and trimming were worked out from the DNA. The sample table records fewer than 200,000 clones; approximately 80% of these occur just once. Approximately 4.5% of the sample is held by the ten biggest clonotypes.

The receptor was isolated from a man under 40 in good health and CMV-seronegative. The sequencing sample was made of PBMCs. The chain joins TRBV5-1 to TRBJ2-2; 10 nucleotides in the junction match TRBD1. In nucleotides, the sequence is TGCGCCAGCAGCGTTCAATCGGGGACAGGGGTGGCCGGGGAGCTGTTTTTT. Its coded protein is CASSVQSGTGVAGELFF.